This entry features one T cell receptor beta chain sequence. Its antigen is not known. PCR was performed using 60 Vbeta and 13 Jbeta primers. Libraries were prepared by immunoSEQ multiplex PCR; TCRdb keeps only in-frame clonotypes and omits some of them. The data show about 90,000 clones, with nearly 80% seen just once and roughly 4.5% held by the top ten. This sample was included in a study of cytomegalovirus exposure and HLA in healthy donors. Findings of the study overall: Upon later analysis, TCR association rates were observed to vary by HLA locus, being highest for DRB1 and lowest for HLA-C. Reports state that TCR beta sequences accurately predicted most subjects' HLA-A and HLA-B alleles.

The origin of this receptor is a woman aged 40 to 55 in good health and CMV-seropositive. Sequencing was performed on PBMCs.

The CDR3 is CASSHAGTANEKLFF. CDR3 DNA sequence: TGCGCCAGCAGTCACGCCGGGACAGCTAATGAAAAACTGTTTTTT. The chain joins TRBV23-1 to TRBJ1-4; 7 positions agree with TRBD1. TRBV23-1 is placed among ORFs of uncertain function. With 3 bases clipped from V and 3 bases from J, the junction kept 4 bases outside the gene matches. The CDR3 is 15 residues long.